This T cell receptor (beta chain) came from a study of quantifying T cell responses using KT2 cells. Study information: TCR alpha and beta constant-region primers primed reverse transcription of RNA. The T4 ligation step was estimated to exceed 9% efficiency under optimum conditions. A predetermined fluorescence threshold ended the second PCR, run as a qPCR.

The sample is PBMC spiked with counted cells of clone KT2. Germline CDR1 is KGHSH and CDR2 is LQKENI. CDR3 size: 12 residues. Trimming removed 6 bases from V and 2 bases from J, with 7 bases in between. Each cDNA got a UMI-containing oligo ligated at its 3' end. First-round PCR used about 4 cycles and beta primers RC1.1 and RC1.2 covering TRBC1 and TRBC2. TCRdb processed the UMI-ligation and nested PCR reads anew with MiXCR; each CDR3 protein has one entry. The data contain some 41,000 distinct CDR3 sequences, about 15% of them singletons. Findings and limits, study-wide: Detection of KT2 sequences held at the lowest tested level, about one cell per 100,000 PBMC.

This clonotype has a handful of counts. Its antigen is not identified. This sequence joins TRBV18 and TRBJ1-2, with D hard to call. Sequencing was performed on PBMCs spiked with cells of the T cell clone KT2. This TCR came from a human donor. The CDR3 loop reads CASSDDNYGYTF. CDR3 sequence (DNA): TGTGCCAGCTCCGATGACAACTATGGCTACACCTTC.